These 29 T cell receptor beta chains were all obtained from the same sample, sequenced in a study of cytomegalovirus exposure and HLA in healthy donors. In the PCR, 60 Vbeta and 13 Jbeta primers were used. Produced via immunoSEQ multiplex PCR; TCRdb's table is partial and in-frame only. The sample has 90,000 to 140,000 clones; less than 85% are singletons. The sample consisted of PBMCs. These receptors were taken from a man aged 40-50 years in good health and CMV-seropositive.

CDR3 sequence: CASTDRGHTNYGYTF. As DNA, the CDR3 is TGTGCCAGTACGGACAGGGGACATACTAACTATGGCTACACCTTC. The V call is TRBV19, the J call TRBJ1-2; 9 nucleotides match TRBD1. From germline, CDR1 is LNHDA and CDR2 SQIVND (reference sequence). The CDR3 consists of 15 residues. V trimming: 7 bases; J trimming: 0 bases; junction bases outside the gene matches: 6.

The DNA of the CDR3 is TGTGCCAGCAGCCCCCCCAGGGGTGCGGACACCGGGGAGCTGTTTTTT. This translates into CASSPPRGADTGELFF. The J gene is TRBJ2-2, the V gene TRBV7-9, with a tentative D call TRBD1 (6 bases). The length of the CDR3 is 16 residues. The germline V gene has CDR1 SEHNR and CDR2 FQNEAQ (reference sequence). Trimming pared 5 bases from V and 3 bases from J, leaving 16 bases between.

The rearrangement joins TRBV27 to TRBJ2-1, with TRBD2 matching over 16 bases. From germline, CDR1 is MNHEY and CDR2 SMNVEV (reference sequence). The CDR3 totals 19 residues. The junction had 12 bases not matched to a gene; V was cut back by 4 bases and J by 6 bases. The CDR3, as DNA: TGTGCCAGCAGTTCACCGGGACTAGCGGGGGGGCATTCTCCCAATGAGCAGTTCTTC. Its protein is CASSSPGLAGGHSPNEQFF.

This clone appeared once. The rearrangement links TRBV10-3 to TRBJ1-4; no reliable D call. Per the germline V gene, CDR1 is ENHRY and CDR2 is SYGVKD. V lost 2 bases and J lost 0, with 4 bases in between. This CDR3 contains 14 residues. The CDR3 protein is CAISETATNEKLFF. CDR3 bases: TGTGCCATCAGTGAGACAGCAACTAATGAAAAACTGTTTTTT.

This chain connects TRBV5-5 to TRBJ1-1; D gene unclear. The CDR3 is 15 amino acids. Germline assignment: CDR1 SGHKS and CDR2 YYEKEE (reference sequence). Trimming cost V 0 bases and J 0 bases, with 9 bases left between them. The CDR3 sequence is CASSLVRHLNTEAFF. The DNA for the CDR3 is TGTGCCAGCAGCTTGGTAAGACACTTGAACACTGAAGCTTTCTTT. Full variable domain (outside the CDR3, taken from reference TRBV5-5 and TRBJ1-1): DAGVTQSPTHLIKTRGQQVTLRCSPISGHKSVSWYQQVLGQGPQFIFQYYEKEERGRGNFPDRFSARQFPNYSSELNVNALLLGDSALYLCASSLVRHLNTEAFFGQGTRLTVV.

This clone was observed a handful of times. This chain joins TRBV11-3 and TRBJ2-1, with D possibly TRBD2 on 6 matching bases. V lost 5 bases and J 0 bases, leaving 14 bases between the germline ends. Germline V gene lookup returns CDR1 SGHNT and CDR2 YENEEA. The CDR3 is 16 residues long. CDR3 DNA sequence: TGTGCCAGCAGCCCGACTAGTCTGAGCTCCTACAATGAGCAGTTCTTC. Translating it yields CASSPTSLSSYNEQFF. Complete variable domain (other parts from reference TRBV11-3 and TRBJ2-1): EAGVVQSPRYKIIEKKQPVAFWCNPISGHNTLYWYLQNLGQGPELLIRYENEEAVDDSQLPKDRFSAERLKGVDSTLKIQPAELGDSAVYLCASSPTSLSSYNEQFFGPGTRLTVL.

This clone was observed a handful of times. V usage is TRBV7-8 and J usage is TRBJ1-1; possible D gene TRBD1, 5 bases. CDR1 is SGHVS, CDR2 FQNEAQ, per germline. The CDR3 is 12 amino acids. V lost 6 bases to trimming and J lost 9 bases, with 14 bases between them. The CDR3 spells CASSLRGGKAFF. CDR3 sequence (DNA): TGTGCCAGCAGTTTAAGGGGAGGGAAAGCTTTCTTT.

This clone was detected a few times. This chain links TRBV5-5 with TRBJ2-7; 7 nucleotides align to TRBD1. Trimming cost V 4 bases and J 7 bases; bases outside gene matches: 14. Per the germline V gene, CDR1 is SGHKS and CDR2 is YYEKEE (reference sequence). There are 15 residues in the CDR3. The CDR3 reads CASSPGAQGLREQYF. Written as DNA, the CDR3 is TGTGCCAGCAGCCCTGGGGCACAGGGGCTACGAGAGCAGTACTTC. The full variable domain, in which reference TRBV5-5 and TRBJ2-7 provide the parts outside the CDR3, is DAGVTQSPTHLIKTRGQQVTLRCSPISGHKSVSWYQQVLGQGPQFIFQYYEKEERGRGNFPDRFSARQFPNYSSELNVNALLLGDSALYLCASSPGAQGLREQYFGPGTRLTVT.

The gene calls are TRBV30 and TRBJ1-1; no clear D. CDR3 size: 11 residues. V shed 3 bases and J shed 3 bases, with 5 bases lying between them. Germline V CDR1 and CDR2: GTSNPN, SVGIG (reference sequence). CDR3 sequence (DNA): TGTGCCTGGAGCGGGGACACTGAAGCTTTCTTT. Encoded protein: CAWSGDTEAFF.

The CDR3 coding sequence is TGTGCCAGCTCACCGGGACAGGTGGGAAACACCATATATTTT. Its protein is CASSPGQVGNTIYF. This chain connects TRBV18 to TRBJ1-3; the match to TRBD1 covers 8 bases. The CDR3 has 14 amino acids. CDR1 is KGHSH, CDR2 LQKENI, per germline. Trimming cost V 3 bases and J 4 bases; bases outside gene matches: 2.

The chain couples TRBV19 to TRBJ2-7, with 7 positions matching TRBD1. Germline CDR1 and CDR2: LNHDA and SQIVND (reference sequence). The CDR3 spans 13 residues. V shed 5 bases, J shed 4 bases, and the junction held 5 bases outside the gene matches. The CDR3 is CASSSRGLYEQYF. The CDR3 DNA follows: TGTGCCAGTAGTTCAAGGGGGCTGTACGAGCAGTACTTC.

This clone was observed a few times. V and J are TRBV4-1 and TRBJ1-2; weak D call: TRBD1 (6 bases). V lost 5 bases and J 2 bases, leaving 15 bases between the germline ends. Germline-derived CDR1 and CDR2 are MGHRA and YSYEKL. This CDR3 is built from 15 residues. The CDR3 protein is CASSYSMTGNYGYTF. The CDR3 DNA follows: TGCGCCAGCAGCTACTCTATGACAGGAAACTATGGCTACACCTTC.

V gene TRBV29-1 combines with J gene TRBJ2-3; 7 positions agree with TRBD1. This CDR3 has 14 amino acids. Germline V gives CDR1 SQVTM, CDR2 ANQGSEA. Trimming took 7 bases from V and 5 from J; bases not matched to a gene: 12. This CDR3 is CSAITGVNQDTQYF. The CDR3 region has the DNA TGCAGCGCGATTACAGGGGTTAATCAAGATACGCAGTATTTT.

V and J are TRBV28 and TRBJ1-3; D is possibly TRBD1 (5 bases). The CDR3 contains 15 residues. The germline CDR1 and CDR2 sequences are MDHEN and SYDVKM. Trimming pared 2 bases from V and 3 bases from J, leaving 11 bases between. The CDR3 region has the DNA TGTGCCAGCAGTTTAGGGGGGATGCTTGGAAACACCATATATTTT. This encodes CASSLGGMLGNTIYF.

The rearrangement links TRBV7-9 to TRBJ2-5; no clear D gene. The CDR3 contains 13 residues. Between the trimmed V and J ends, which lost 3 bases and 3 bases, there was a span of 8 bases. Germline CDR1 is SEHNR and CDR2 is FQNEAQ (reference sequence). CDR3 nucleotides: TGTGCCAGCAGCTTCGCACAGAAAGAGACCCAGTACTTC. Encoded protein: CASSFAQKETQYF.

The count of this clone is one. Different DNA sequences within this sample yield the same CDR3. The CDR3 is CASSRGEGYTF. In DNA, the CDR3 is TGTGCCAGCAGCCGGGGGGAGGGCTACACCTTC. V usage is TRBV6-5 and J usage is TRBJ1-2, with D tentatively TRBD1 (5 bases). Germline V gene data show CDR1 as MNHEY and CDR2 as SVGAGI. CDR3 length: 11 amino acids. Deletions cut 6 bases from V and 8 bases from J, with 10 bases between.

This rearrangement joins TRBV28 to TRBJ1-6; weak D call: TRBD1 (6 bases). Trimming shortened V by 9 bases and J by 5 bases, and 14 bases separated the two germline ends. This CDR3 is 14 amino acids long. Germline CDR1 and CDR2: MDHEN and SYDVKM. The CDR3 nucleotides are TGTGCCAGTTCCCGGGACACGAATAATTCACCCCTCCACTTT. Its protein product is CASSRDTNNSPLHF.

The gene calls are TRBV7-9 and TRBJ1-3; no firm D call. Germline V gene sequence: CDR1 SEHNR, CDR2 FQNEAQ (reference sequence). This CDR3 is built from 14 residues. V lost 5 bases, J lost 0 bases, and 8 bases lay in between. CDR3 DNA: TGTGCCAGCAGCCCCTCGGGCTCTGGAAACACCATATATTTT. This codes for CASSPSGSGNTIYF. The full variable domain, its missing parts supplied by reference TRBV7-9 and TRBJ1-3, is DTGVSQNPRHKITKRGQNVTFRCDPISEHNRLYWYRQTLGQGPEFLTYFQNEAQLEKSRLLSDRFSAERPKGSFSTLEIQRTEQGDSAMYLCASSPSGSGNTIYFGEGSWLTVV.

The chain uses TRBV12-5 and TRBJ1-2, with D hard to call. The germline CDR1 and CDR2 sequences are LGHNT and FRNRAP. Trimming cost V 2 bases and J 6 bases, with 10 bases left between them. CDR3 length: 13 residues. CDR3 coding DNA: TGTGCTAGTGGTTTGTCGGGGAGCCATGGCTACACCTTC. Amino acid sequence: CASGLSGSHGYTF.

The rearrangement uses TRBV11-2 and TRBJ2-5; 12 nucleotides line up with TRBD2. CDR3 length: 16 amino acids. Trimming took 5 bases from V and 1 from J; bases not matched to a gene: 5. Germline V CDR1 and CDR2: SGHAT, FQNNGV. CDR3 sequence reads: CASSPWGLAGQETQYF. DNA for the CDR3: TGTGCCAGCAGCCCTTGGGGACTAGCGGGCCAAGAGACCCAGTACTTC.

The rearrangement joins TRBV27 to TRBJ2-3; TRBD2 matches at 9 bases. Germline assignment: CDR1 MNHEY and CDR2 SMNVEV (reference sequence). The CDR3 sequence is 15 residues long. The V segment lost 5 bases and the J segment 0 bases; nucleotides outside the gene matches: 3. In nucleotides, the CDR3 is TGTGCCAGCAGTCGAGGGACTAGCAGCACAGATACGCAGTATTTT. Protein: CASSRGTSSTDTQYF.

This clone has just a few counts. This rearrangement joins TRBV11-3 to TRBJ2-3; weak D call: TRBD2 (7 bases). Trimming cost V 5 bases and J 0 bases, with 15 bases left between them. Germline loops: CDR1 SGHNT, CDR2 YENEEA. This CDR3 contains 16 residues. The CDR3 loop reads CASSPFGGASTDTQYF. The CDR3 DNA sequence: TGTGCCAGCAGCCCTTTTGGGGGGGCCAGCACAGATACGCAGTATTTT.

The V gene is TRBV30, the J gene TRBJ2-7; TRBD1 might be the D (5 bases). The CDR3 loop spans 11 amino acids. CDR1 and CDR2 (germline): GTSNPN, SVGIG (reference sequence). V dropped 5 bases and J dropped 7 bases, with 12 bases sitting between them. In DNA form, the CDR3 reads TGTGCCTGGTCCAAGGGGTGGGAGCAGTACTTC. Translating it yields CAWSKGWEQYF.

The chain recombines TRBV9 with TRBJ2-1; perhaps TRBD2 as D (5 bases). This CDR3 has 15 amino acids. The germline gives CDR1 SGDLS, CDR2 YYNGEE. V lost 4 bases, J lost 7 bases, and 18 bases lay in between. As DNA, the CDR3 is TGTGCCAGCAGCTCGAACTGGGATAGAGGGAATGAGCAGTTCTTC. Translated, it gives CASSSNWDRGNEQFF.

The chain joins TRBV6-6 to TRBJ1-1, with D perhaps TRBD1 (6 bases). Per the germline V gene, CDR1 is MNHNY and CDR2 is SVGAGI (reference sequence). The ends were cut back, 6 bases at V and 5 bases at J, with 16 bases in the middle. The CDR3 totals 14 residues. In DNA form, the CDR3 reads TGTGCCAGCAGGGCACAGGGAGGGGGAACTGAAGCTTTCTTT. Its translation is CASRAQGGGTEAFF.

The J gene is TRBJ1-2, the V gene TRBV18, with D perhaps matching TRBD1 (5 bases). From germline, CDR1 is KGHSH and CDR2 LQKENI. The CDR3 length is 14 residues. V lost 1 base and J 5 bases, leaving 11 bases between the germline ends. CDR3 in amino acids: CASSPQAGTYGYTF. The CDR3 DNA sequence: TGTGCCAGCTCACCACAGGCAGGGACTTATGGCTACACCTTC.

The chain carries TRBV5-1 and TRBJ1-3; D is possibly TRBD1 (5 bases). Trimming pared 2 bases from V and 4 bases from J, leaving 13 bases between. Germline V gene lookup returns CDR1 SGHRS and CDR2 YFSETQ. The CDR3 runs 15 residues. The CDR3 DNA sequence: TGCGCCAGCAGCTTAAAACAGGAGATCGGAAACACCATATATTTT. Translated: CASSLKQEIGNTIYF.

This clone was recorded once. V is TRBV19 and J is TRBJ1-4; perhaps TRBD1 as D (6 bases). Germline V CDR1 and CDR2: LNHDA, SQIVND (reference sequence). The V end lost 5 bases, the J end lost 0 bases, and 10 bases lay between the germline ends. This CDR3 has 15 residues. For the CDR3, the DNA is TGTGCCAGTAGTGGCAGGGGCCCAACTAATGAAAAACTGTTTTTT. It yields the protein CASSGRGPTNEKLFF. Together with reference TRBV19 and TRBJ1-4, the CDR3 gives the full variable domain: DGGITQSPKYLFRKEGQNVTLSCEQNLNHDAMYWYRQDPGQGLRLIYYSQIVNDFQKGDIAEGYSVSREKKESFPLTVTSAQKNPTAFYLCASSGRGPTNEKLFFGSGTQLSVL.

The V gene is TRBV4-1, the J gene TRBJ2-2, with 8 bases identical to TRBD1. The CDR3 is 14 amino acids. In germline, CDR1 is MGHRA, CDR2 YSYEKL. The trim removed 2 bases at V and 6 bases at J, leaving 2 bases unmatched. The CDR3 spells CASSQTGGPGELFF. The CDR3 region has the DNA TGCGCCAGCAGCCAAACAGGGGGTCCCGGGGAGCTGTTTTTT.